The next 17 T cell receptor beta chains were all read from a single sample in a study of beta chain features in type 1 diabetes (dated by TCRdb to 2017 to 2018). The library came from the immunoSEQ multiplex PCR assay. All of the isolated RNA was reverse transcribed with the High Capacity cDNA Reverse Transcription Kit, so expressed TCRB transcripts were sequenced. Here the immuneACCESS table is served through TCRdb, limited to in-frame sequences with V and J called. Missing clones are a known gap in these copies; in checked studies unresolved V genes cover under half, and the rest lacks a known reason. This sample lists more than 60,000 clones; approximately 59% were detected once. The top ten constitute roughly 2% of the sample. The material sequenced was Tregs from blood. The cell subset or site label of this sample denotes: regulatory CD4+ T cells. Receptor source: a woman under 30 in good health.

The chain is built from TRBV11-2 and TRBJ2-1, with 7 bases matching TRBD2. CDR3 length: 20 residues. CDR1 is SGHAT, CDR2 FQNNGV, per germline. V dropped 0 bases and J dropped 4; count of bases not matched to a gene: 18. The CDR3 reads CASSLERRGTILGAYNEQFF. CDR3 nucleotide sequence: TGTGCCAGCAGCTTAGAGAGGCGGGGGACTATCCTAGGGGCATACAATGAGCAGTTCTTC.

This chain connects TRBV6-6 to TRBJ2-7; D may be TRBD2 (6 bases). The germline V gene has CDR1 MNHNY and CDR2 SVGAGI (reference sequence). The CDR3 contains 15 residues. The V gene lost 7 bases and the J gene lost 3 bases, with 19 bases spanning the gap. The CDR3 sequence: CASNLLGGTLYEQYF. The CDR3 DNA reads TGTGCCAGCAACCTATTGGGGGGTACCCTCTACGAGCAGTACTTC.

This chain uses TRBV11-3 with TRBJ1-1; TRBD1 aligns across 10 bases. Per the germline V gene, CDR1 is SGHNT and CDR2 is YENEEA. The V and J ends lost 1 base and 5 bases, in that order; junction bases with no gene match: 16. This CDR3 is built from 19 residues. In nucleotides, the CDR3 is TGTGCCAGCAGCTTAGGCCATGGGACAGGGGTAAAGGGGGGGACTGAAGCTTTCTTT. It yields the protein CASSLGHGTGVKGGTEAFF.

This chain joins TRBV5-5 and TRBJ2-7; D perhaps matches TRBD1 (6 bases). The ends were cut back, 3 bases at V and 2 bases at J, with 12 bases in the middle. Per germline, CDR1 SGHKS and CDR2 YYEKEE (reference sequence). This CDR3 has 14 amino acids. The CDR3 reads CASSSFGTPYEQYF. CDR3 sequence (DNA): TGTGCCAGCAGCTCGTTCGGGACACCCTACGAGCAGTACTTC.

In its sample, this clone was seen a few times. The V and J genes are TRBV5-1 and TRBJ2-3; D gene uncertain. CDR1 is SGHRS, CDR2 YFSETQ, per germline. Trimming shortened V by 0 bases and J by 4 bases, and 12 bases separated the two germline ends. This CDR3 is 15 amino acids long. CDR3 bases: TGCGCCAGCAGCTTGGCACAGTCCCCTCCAGATACGCAGTATTTT. The encoded protein is CASSLAQSPPDTQYF.

This clone was counted between two and nine times. The V gene is TRBV7-9, the J gene TRBJ1-1; a possible D gene is TRBD1 (5 bases). Germline V CDR1 and CDR2: SEHNR, FQNEAQ (reference sequence). This CDR3 is 13 amino acids long. V was cut by 1 base and J by 6 bases, with 9 bases left in between. CDR3 coding DNA: TGTGCCAGCAGCTTAGGGGAGGGGCCTGAAGCTTTCTTT. Translated: CASSLGEGPEAFF.

The chain recombines TRBV5-1 with TRBJ1-1, with D perhaps matching TRBD1 (5 bases). V shed 4 bases and J shed 4 bases, with 14 bases lying between them. There are 14 residues in the CDR3. The germline gives CDR1 SGHRS, CDR2 YFSETQ. The CDR3 is CASSLDGGSTEAFF. CDR3 DNA: TGCGCCAGCAGCCTCGACGGGGGGAGCACTGAAGCTTTCTTT.

This clone came up once. The chain carries TRBV5-1 and TRBJ1-5, with unresolved D. CDR1 and CDR2 from the germline V gene are SGHRS and YFSETQ. V gave up 2 bases and J gave up 2 bases, with 5 bases separating them. This CDR3 is built from 13 residues. CDR3 bases: TGCGCCAGCAGCTTTGGAGGCAATCAGCCCCAGCATTTT. Translated: CASSFGGNQPQHF.

The rearrangement links TRBV6-5 to TRBJ2-1; 10 nucleotides agree with TRBD2. J lost 9 bases, V lost 4 bases, and 12 bases had no gene match. The V gene's germline CDR1 is MNHEY and CDR2 SVGAGI. The CDR3 length is 16 residues. CDR3 coding DNA: TGTGCCAGCAGTTCAGAGCGGGGGGGCGGGTTAGGTGAGCAGTTCTTC. Its protein is CASSSERGGGLGEQFF.

This clone was seen a handful of times. J is TRBJ2-7 and V is TRBV7-2; 13 nucleotides match TRBD2. The CDR3 is made up of 18 amino acids. J gave up 3 bases and V 1 base, and 9 bases lay outside the gene matches. Germline lookup yields CDR1 SGHTA and CDR2 FQGNSA. The CDR3 loop is CASSLVGPTSGGFYEQYF. CDR3 in DNA: TGTGCCAGCAGCTTAGTTGGGCCGACTAGCGGGGGGTTCTACGAGCAGTACTTC.

The chain carries TRBV7-3 and TRBJ1-5; 7 bases are shared with TRBD1. The CDR3 loop spans 17 amino acids. Germline V gene data show CDR1 as SGHTA and CDR2 as FQGTGA. The trim removed 4 bases at V and 5 bases at J, leaving 14 bases unmatched. DNA for the CDR3: TGTGCCAGCAGCTCAATTCGACAGGGACTGCATTATCAGCCCCAGCATTTT. Translation: CASSSIRQGLHYQPQHF.

The chain has TRBV5-1 and TRBJ2-7; D may be TRBD2 (5 bases). Trimming stripped 0 bases from V and 9 bases from J, with 22 bases between. This CDR3 is built from 16 residues. Germline V gives CDR1 SGHRS, CDR2 YFSETQ. CDR3 sequence reads: CASSLDPRTDLGGQYF. The CDR3 nucleotides read TGCGCCAGCAGCTTGGACCCCCGGACCGATCTCGGAGGGCAGTACTTC.

This clone appeared a single time. The chain uses TRBV6-6 and TRBJ2-3; D is possibly TRBD2 (6 bases). The CDR3 is made up of 12 amino acids. Per germline, CDR1 MNHNY and CDR2 SVGAGI (reference sequence). V lost 8 bases, J lost 5 bases, and 11 bases lay in between. This CDR3 reads CASVEGGDTQYF. Written as DNA, the CDR3 is TGTGCCAGCGTAGAGGGAGGAGATACGCAGTATTTT.

V usage is TRBV12-5 and J usage is TRBJ2-5; D is unclear. Trimming pared 0 bases from V and 7 bases from J, leaving 9 bases between. CDR1 is LGHNT, CDR2 FRNRAP, per germline. The CDR3 runs 13 residues. CDR3 loop: CASGLVAAGTQYF. The CDR3 DNA sequence: TGTGCTAGTGGTTTGGTGGCAGCAGGGACCCAGTACTTC. Together with reference TRBV12-5 and TRBJ2-5, the CDR3 gives the full variable domain: DARVTQTPRHKVTEMGQEVTMRCQPILGHNTVFWYRQTMMQGLELLAYFRNRAPLDDSGMPKDRFSAEMPDATLATLKIQPSEPRDSAVYFCASGLVAAGTQYFGPGTRLLVL.

The chain recombines TRBV9 with TRBJ2-1, with TRBD1 identical over 7 bases. The CDR3 has 15 amino acids. Looked up from germline, CDR1 is SGDLS and CDR2 is YYNGEE. The trim removed 4 bases at V and 5 bases at J, leaving 9 bases unmatched. As DNA, the CDR3 is TGTGCCAGCAGCTTTCAGGGACAGATCAACAATGAGCAGTTCTTC. Translating it yields CASSFQGQINNEQFF.

The J gene is TRBJ2-5, the V gene TRBV7-2, with TRBD2 identical over 9 bases. The end of the DNA aligns better with TRBJ2-7, so the J call may be wrong. Germline CDR1 and CDR2: SGHTA and FQGNSA. CDR3 length: 16 amino acids. The CDR3 here is CASSEARTSASYEQYF. For the CDR3, the DNA is TGTGCCAGCAGCGAGGCTCGGACTAGCGCCTCCTACGAGCAGTACTTC.

In its sample, this clone was seen a few times. The gene calls are TRBV7-9 and TRBJ1-1; perhaps TRBD1 as D (5 bases). V gave up 4 bases and J gave up 5 bases, with 11 bases separating them. CDR3 length: 13 amino acids. Germline loops: CDR1 SEHNR, CDR2 FQNEAQ (reference sequence). The CDR3 loop reads CASSSLGVTEAFF. DNA for the CDR3: TGTGCCAGCAGCTCATTAGGGGTGACTGAAGCTTTCTTT.